The present T cell receptor (beta chain) was sequenced within a study of T-cell memory formation after mild COVID-19. TCRdb re-called the 5' RACE reads through MiXCR, storing one row per CDR3 protein. The sample lists approximately 390,000 distinct CDR3 sequences; around a sixth were seen once. There are 13 residues in the CDR3. Deletions cut 4 bases from V and 6 bases from J, with 13 bases between. Germline CDR1 and CDR2: SGHDN and FVKESK. The rearrangement joins TRBV14 to TRBJ2-7; D is undetermined. The receptor was isolated from a man aged 18-30 years who had mild COVID-19 (a few samples of this study predate the infection). Cell type and time point are not known. Sequences were obtained from PBMCs or a T cell subset sorted from them (not recorded which). The CDR3 here is CASSPRITAEQYF. CDR3 nucleotide sequence: TGTGCCAGCAGCCCGCGAATTACAGCCGAGCAGTACTTC. Complete variable domain (other parts from reference TRBV14 and TRBJ2-7): EAGVTQFPSHSVIEKGQTVTLRCDPISGHDNLYWYRRVMGKEIKFLLHFVKESKQDESGMPNNRFLAERTGGTYSTLKVQPAELEDSGVYFCASSPRITAEQYFGPGTRLTVT.